This T cell receptor beta chain is from a study of tumor-infiltrating lymphocytes in localized non-small cell lung cancer. Across the whole study: Some samples were collected after neoadjuvant chemotherapy; smokers, never-smokers and several histologies were included. Notes on the study in general: Higher tumor T cell infiltration than in uninvolved lung was supported by TCRbeta sequencing. T-cell fraction did not differ between immunotypes IM1 and IM2. Not all patients were TCR sequenced, owing to tissue quantity.

Only in-frame clones appear in the TCRdb table, and some are missing; sequencing was by immunoSEQ multiplex PCR. The sample has some 15,000 clones, approximately 85% seen once. With 9 bases removed from V and 1 base from J, the gap between germline ends came to 16 bases. Germline lookup yields CDR1 LNHDA and CDR2 SQIVND (reference sequence). This CDR3 region has 14 residues. Details on this clone: The antigen remains undetermined.

Sequencing input: uninvolved lung tissue not adjacent to the tumor. This TCR came from a human donor with non-small cell lung cancer. V and J are TRBV19 and TRBJ2-7; weak D call: TRBD2 (7 bases). CDR3 amino acids: CASKRGRESYEQYF. CDR3 DNA: TGTGCCAGCAAGAGGGGGAGGGAATCCTACGAGCAGTACTTC.